Shown below are 30 T cell receptor beta chains from a single sample sequenced in a study of blood T cell repertoires in COVID-19. TCRdb's copy holds only in-frame clones and misses some; the assay was immunoSEQ multiplex PCR. The sample yields 70,000 or so clones, under 85% seen once. The sample consisted of peripheral blood. The source is a man aged 60 to 75 with COVID-19, enrolled during active disease.

The rearrangement links TRBV2 to TRBJ1-6; 9 bases agree with TRBD1. CDR1 is SNHLY, CDR2 FYNNEI, per germline. This CDR3 spans 15 amino acids. Germline trimming cut 8 bases from V and 3 bases from J; bases unmatched to any gene: 5. This CDR3 is CASCSGQGYNSPLHF. For the CDR3, the DNA is TGTGCCAGCTGTTCGGGACAGGGCTATAATTCACCCCTCCACTTT.

This clone was detected only once. The chain has TRBV6-5 and TRBJ1-4; weak D call: TRBD1 (5 bases). The CDR3 covers 12 residues. The germline V and J ends were trimmed by 6 bases and 7 bases, with 9 bases remaining between them. The germline V gene encodes CDR1 MNHEY and CDR2 SVGAGI. CDR3 sequence (DNA): TGTGCCAGCAGAGGGGTGGCTGAAAAACTGTTTTTT. This gives the protein CASRGVAEKLFF.

V and J are TRBV9 and TRBJ2-3; D may be TRBD2 (7 bases). The CDR3 consists of 15 residues. Looked up from germline, CDR1 is SGDLS and CDR2 is YYNGEE. V was shortened by 0 bases and J by 4 bases, with 12 bases between the two germline ends. CDR3 residues: CASSVAAGAPDTQYF. The CDR3 DNA reads as TGTGCCAGCAGCGTAGCTGCGGGGGCCCCAGATACGCAGTATTTT.

V gene TRBV6-5 combines with J gene TRBJ2-3, with 7 positions matching TRBD2. With V trimmed by 6 bases and J by 2 bases, 8 bases remained unmatched. The CDR3 runs 15 residues. The germline V gene has CDR1 MNHEY and CDR2 SVGAGI. The CDR3 reads CASSWGGAATDTQYF. The DNA for the CDR3 is TGTGCCAGCAGCTGGGGAGGGGCTGCCACAGATACGCAGTATTTT.

The chain links TRBV29-1 to TRBJ2-7; 7 bases agree with TRBD2. CDR3 length equals 15 residues. The J segment lost 5 bases and the V segment lost 1 base, leaving 11 bases of the junction unmatched. Germline-derived CDR1 and CDR2 are SQVTM and ANQGSEA. The CDR3 sequence: CSVEVGGGEDDEQYF. In DNA, the CDR3 is TGCAGCGTTGAAGTGGGGGGAGGGGAAGACGACGAGCAGTACTTC.

This clone appeared once. The rearrangement uses TRBV18 and TRBJ2-3; 8 bases fit TRBD2. With V trimmed by 5 bases and J by 6 bases, 7 bases remained unmatched. The CDR3 totals 14 residues. Germline V gene lookup returns CDR1 KGHSH and CDR2 LQKENI. The chain's CDR3 is CASSESGSGDTQYF. Here the CDR3 DNA reads TGTGCCAGCTCAGAGAGCGGGAGTGGGGATACGCAGTATTTT.

This chain joins TRBV6-5 and TRBJ1-5; D is possibly TRBD1 (6 bases). Germline assignment: CDR1 MNHEY and CDR2 SVGAGI. The CDR3 is 14 amino acids. Between the trimmed V and J ends, which lost 4 bases and 1 base, there was a span of 8 bases. This CDR3 is CASSFRGSNQPQHF. CDR3 sequence (DNA): TGTGCCAGCAGTTTTAGGGGGAGCAATCAGCCCCAGCATTTT.

The V call is TRBV4-1, the J call TRBJ2-2; 10 bases line up with TRBD1. This CDR3 spans 14 amino acids. Trimming at V came to 4 bases and at J to 7 bases, leaving 3 bases not matched to a gene. Germline V gene sequence: CDR1 MGHRA, CDR2 YSYEKL. In nucleotides, the CDR3 is TGCGCCAGCAGCCGGACAGGGGGTAACGGGGAGCTGTTTTTT. It is translated as CASSRTGGNGELFF.

V usage is TRBV11-3 and J usage is TRBJ1-2; no firm D call. Germline V gives CDR1 SGHNT, CDR2 YENEEA. With 3 bases removed from V and 1 base from J, the gap between germline ends came to 6 bases. The length of the CDR3 is 13 residues. The CDR3 spells CASSLAINYGYTF. DNA for the CDR3: TGTGCCAGCAGCTTGGCCATTAACTATGGCTACACCTTC.

As DNA, the CDR3 is TGTGCCATCAGTGAAGACTCCTTTTCGGGGCAAGAGACCCAGTACTTC. It is translated as CAISEDSFSGQETQYF. This sequence joins TRBV10-3 and TRBJ2-5; D is perhaps TRBD2 (5 bases). CDR1 ENHRY and CDR2 SYGVKD come from the germline V gene. Between the trimmed V and J ends, which lost 3 bases and 2 bases, there was a span of 16 bases. CDR3 length equals 16 residues.

This clone was seen only a few times. V and J are TRBV29-1 and TRBJ1-1; 9 positions agree with TRBD1. CDR3 size: 14 residues. CDR1 is SQVTM and CDR2 is ANQGSEA in the germline V gene. Trimming cost V 7 bases and J 3 bases; bases outside gene matches: 9. The DNA for the CDR3 is TGCAGCGGGATAGGGACAGGGTGGGACACTGAAGCTTTCTTT. As protein: CSGIGTGWDTEAFF.

V gene TRBV4-2 combines with J gene TRBJ1-2, with a weak D call TRBD1 (6 bases). This CDR3 is 13 amino acids long. Deletions cut 0 bases from V and 7 bases from J, with 9 bases between. Germline assignment: CDR1 LGHNA and CDR2 YNFKEQ. The CDR3 spells CASSQEGGLGYTF. For the CDR3, the DNA is TGTGCCAGCAGCCAAGAGGGGGGGCTTGGCTACACCTTC.

This chain uses TRBV5-6 with TRBJ2-3; TRBD1 matches 9 bases. V lost 6 bases to trimming and J lost 5 bases; unmatched junction nucleotides: 10. The CDR3 has 15 residues. Germline assignment: CDR1 SGHDT and CDR2 YYEEEE. The CDR3 DNA reads TGTGCCAGCAACACCGGGACAGGGATCTTAGATACGCAGTATTTT. Translated, it gives CASNTGTGILDTQYF.

The rearrangement joins TRBV27 to TRBJ1-4; maybe TRBD1 (6 bases). The germline gives CDR1 MNHEY, CDR2 SMNVEV (reference sequence). This CDR3 region has 18 residues. V lost 5 bases, J lost 2 bases, and 21 bases lay in between. The CDR3 is CASSQGWAGDLTNEKLFF. CDR3 in DNA: TGTGCCAGCAGTCAGGGCTGGGCAGGGGATCTGACTAATGAAAAACTGTTTTTT.

This chain connects TRBV19 to TRBJ1-3; D call uncertain. The CDR3 is 13 residues long. Trimming stripped 7 bases from V and 0 bases from J, with 7 bases between. Germline loops: CDR1 LNHDA, CDR2 SQIVND (reference sequence). The CDR3, as DNA: TGTGCCAGTAAGAGCGACTCTGGAAACACCATATATTTT. Protein product: CASKSDSGNTIYF.

This clone was seen only a few times. The CDR3 reads CASESKPQEQFF. Written as DNA, the CDR3 is TGTGCCAGTGAGTCTAAGCCCCAAGAGCAGTTCTTC. The chain is built from TRBV19 and TRBJ2-1; D not certain. Germline lookup yields CDR1 LNHDA and CDR2 SQIVND (reference sequence). The CDR3 length is 12 residues. V was trimmed by 8 bases and J by 10 bases, leaving 15 bases between them.

This clone was recorded once. The gene calls are TRBV11-2 and TRBJ2-4, with TRBD2 identical over 12 bases. The CDR3 contains 19 residues. Trimming cost V 4 bases and J 0 bases; bases outside gene matches: 10. The germline V gene has CDR1 SGHAT and CDR2 FQNNGV. The CDR3 nucleotides are TGTGCCAGCAGCTCCCTCGGACTAGCGGGGCCAATAGCCAAAAACATTCAGTACTTC. This gives the protein CASSSLGLAGPIAKNIQYF. Variable domain in full (rest from reference TRBV11-2 and TRBJ2-4): EAGVAQSPRYKIIEKRQSVAFWCNPISGHATLYWYQQILGQGPKLLIQFQNNGVVDDSQLPKDRFSAERLKGVDSTLKIQPAKLEDSAVYLCASSSLGLAGPIAKNIQYFGAGTRLSVL.

The chain links TRBV7-3 to TRBJ1-1, with D unresolved. Deletions cut 5 bases from V and 0 bases from J, with 7 bases between. CDR3 length: 13 residues. Per germline, CDR1 SGHTA and CDR2 FQGTGA. The CDR3 loop is CASSESMNTEAFF. As DNA, the CDR3 is TGTGCCAGCAGCGAATCTATGAACACTGAAGCTTTCTTT.

A note on this clone: Other DNA sequences of this sample code for an identical CDR3. The chain is built from TRBV27 and TRBJ2-7; D might be TRBD1 (5 bases). Germline values: CDR1 MNHEY, CDR2 SMNVEV (reference sequence). The V end lost 5 bases, the J end lost 6 bases, and 26 bases lay between the germline ends. There are 17 residues in the CDR3. This chain's CDR3 is CASSPANSRHVRGEQYF. The CDR3 DNA follows: TGTGCCAGCAGTCCGGCTAATTCTAGGCATGTTAGGGGCGAGCAGTACTTC.

This clone was counted between two and nine times. V gene TRBV3-1 (or the pseudogene TRBV3-2) combines with J gene TRBJ2-7, with D tentatively TRBD1 (5 bases). The V end lost 3 bases, the J end lost 6 bases, and 9 bases lay between the germline ends. Germline CDR1 and CDR2: LGHDT and YNNKEL (reference sequence). CDR3 length: 12 residues. The CDR3 spells CASSQERGEQYF. CDR3 sequence (DNA): TGTGCCAGCAGCCAGGAAAGGGGCGAGCAGTACTTC.

The rearrangement joins TRBV7-7 to TRBJ2-3; 9 nucleotides agree with TRBD2. Germline V gene lookup returns CDR1 SSHAT and CDR2 FNYEAQ (reference sequence). Trimming removed 5 bases from V and 3 bases from J; junction bases left unmatched: 9. CDR3 length equals 16 residues. The CDR3 loop reads CASSPSQAGGTDTQYF. The CDR3 coding sequence is TGTGCCAGCAGCCCGTCGCAGGCGGGGGGGACAGATACGCAGTATTTT.

This clone occurred a few times. The chain links TRBV30 to TRBJ1-2; 9 bases align to TRBD1. V lost 4 bases and J lost 4; bases outside the gene matches: 4. The germline V gene encodes CDR1 GTSNPN and CDR2 SVGIG (reference sequence). This CDR3 comprises 13 residues. The CDR3 reads CAWKRDRVYGYTF. The CDR3 bases are TGTGCCTGGAAAAGGGACAGGGTCTATGGCTACACCTTC.

The chain couples TRBV24-1 to TRBJ1-5; D is possibly TRBD1 (6 bases). The CDR3 contains 14 residues. CDR1 and CDR2 (germline): KGHDR, SFDVKD. V was shortened by 10 bases and J by 2 bases, with 14 bases between the two germline ends. CDR3 sequence: CATGGGIGNQPQHF. In DNA, the CDR3 is TGTGCCACAGGGGGGGGGATCGGCAATCAGCCCCAGCATTTT.

This rearrangement joins TRBV29-1 to TRBJ1-1; 11 bases align to TRBD1. Losses at the gene ends were 7 bases for V and 3 bases for J; bases not matched to a gene: 4. The CDR3 runs to 13 residues. CDR1 is SQVTM, CDR2 ANQGSEA, per germline. The CDR3 reads CSARDRGYTEAFF. The CDR3 DNA follows: TGCAGCGCCCGGGACAGGGGGTACACTGAAGCTTTCTTT.

The genes are TRBV10-3 and TRBJ1-2; D unresolved. Germline V gene data show CDR1 as ENHRY and CDR2 as SYGVKD. V was trimmed by 5 bases and J by 0 bases, leaving 10 bases between them. The CDR3 is made up of 14 amino acids. The CDR3 is CAISSQAANYGYTF. The CDR3 DNA reads TGTGCCATCAGTAGTCAGGCTGCTAACTATGGCTACACCTTC.

The chain joins TRBV19 to TRBJ1-6; a weak D match, TRBD1 (6 bases). CDR1 is LNHDA, CDR2 SQIVND, per germline (reference sequence). The germline V and J ends were trimmed by 3 bases and 11 bases, with 14 bases remaining between them. This CDR3 has 14 amino acids. The chain's CDR3 is CASSIGQIATPLHF. The DNA for the CDR3 is TGTGCCAGTAGTATTGGACAGATCGCTACACCCCTCCACTTT. The variable domain in full, completed from reference TRBV19 and TRBJ1-6, reads DGGITQSPKYLFRKEGQNVTLSCEQNLNHDAMYWYRQDPGQGLRLIYYSQIVNDFQKGDIAEGYSVSREKKESFPLTVTSAQKNPTAFYLCASSIGQIATPLHFGNGTRLTVT.

This rearrangement joins TRBV7-9 to TRBJ2-5; 9 bases line up with TRBD2. This CDR3 contains 15 residues. Unmatched junction bases numbered 3, after V lost 4 bases and J lost 0 bases. Germline V gene lookup returns CDR1 SEHNR and CDR2 FQNEAQ (reference sequence). This CDR3 is CASSSAGGNQETQYF. The CDR3, as DNA: TGTGCCAGCAGCTCGGCGGGGGGGAACCAAGAGACCCAGTACTTC.

This rearrangement joins TRBV15 to TRBJ2-7, with 7 bases matching TRBD1. From germline, CDR1 is LNHNV and CDR2 YYDKDF (reference sequence). The CDR3 length is 14 residues. J gave up 3 bases and V 5 bases, and 7 bases lay outside the gene matches. The DNA of the CDR3 is TGTGCCACCAGCGCCGACAGGGAACTCTACGAGCAGTACTTC. Its protein is CATSADRELYEQYF.

The chain combines TRBV2 with TRBJ1-1; D ambiguous. V was clipped by 4 bases and J by 1 base, with 13 bases between them. CDR1 SNHLY and CDR2 FYNNEI come from the germline V gene. The CDR3 runs 15 residues. DNA of the CDR3: TGTGCCAGCAGTGCGATTGCTAACCCGAACACTGAAGCTTTCTTT. Residues: CASSAIANPNTEAFF.

The chain links TRBV12-3 or TRBV12-4 to TRBJ2-2; the D gene is possibly TRBD1 (6 bases). The V and J ends lost 4 bases and 7 bases respectively, with 10 bases between them. This CDR3 has 13 residues. CDR3 protein: CASSYRESGELFF. The DNA of the CDR3 is TGTGCCAGCAGTTACAGGGAGAGCGGGGAGCTGTTTTTT.